This T cell receptor beta chain was sequenced in a study of early T cells in non-severe SARS-CoV-2 infection (dated by TCRdb to the early 2020s). As for the study more broadly: Because TCR sequencing relied on bulk RNA taken from unsorted whole blood, pairing of alpha and beta chains was not possible.

Broader findings and caveats from the paper: VDJdb matching was skewed toward anti-spike CD8 responses and likely underestimated virus-specific expansions, missing private and CD4 specificities.

This clonotype was counted only a few times. Its antigen has not been determined. Per-base quality was not reported, and no clone a single base away is much larger than it. Receptor amplification or capture employed 5' RACE. TCRdb lists the instrument as NextSeq 500. To correct for sequencing error and PCR bias, the TCR library protocol tagged individual cDNA molecules with unique molecular identifiers. TCR alpha and beta chains were both sequenced, and the abundances of alpha and beta sequences in each sample were closely correlated with each other. For the original study's pipeline: Decombinator V4 was used to annotate the V gene, J gene and CDR3 of the TCR sequences. Expanded TCRs were defined as changing significantly between any two time points under a Poisson model with p below 0.0001. TCR abundances were normalised to the total number of TCRs sequenced in each sample and reported as counts per million. TRAV1-2 paired with TRAJ12, TRAJ20 or TRAJ33 defined MAIT TCRs, while TRAV10 paired with TRAJ18 defined iNKT TCRs. VDJdb, accessed 1 November 2021, was searched for CMV, EBV and SARS-CoV-2 annotated TCRs, excluding TCRs annotated for multiple antigens. Through fastp at Q25 and MiXCR, TCRdb rebuilt clones from the public reads, retaining in-frame beta chains. Each CDR3 protein appears once, grouped with its most common genes and DNA. None of the V and J calls come from the authors' own analysis; TCRdb made them. A total of around 55,000 distinct CDR3 sequences appear in this sample, approximately 12% of them only once. Around 1.4% of the sample goes to the ten largest clones.

The study was a case-control design nested within a healthcare worker cohort in London, UK, with weekly nasopharyngeal swab PCR tests and blood sampling. Healthcare workers were recruited between 23 and 31 March 2020, during the week of the UK lockdown, and were followed weekly for up to roughly 15 weeks. The germline V gene (reference sequence) yields MNHEY for CDR1 and SMNVEV for CDR2. Spanning cysteine to phenylalanine, the CDR3 consists of 13 amino acids. Only CDR3 DNA remains: 39 bases, in frame from the first base. The germline V end is reduced by 6 bases and the J end by 3 bases; junction bases left unmatched: 1.

The specimen was whole blood. The chain joins TRBV27 to TRBJ1-5; TRBD1 agrees with 8 junctional bases. This clonotype was sampled from an adult who was a healthcare worker with PCR-confirmed SARS-CoV-2 infection or an uninfected control (not recorded which). CDR3 reads: CASRQGDNQPQHF. The DNA sequence is as follows: TGTGCCAGCAGACAGGGGGACAATCAGCCCCAGCATTTT.